This TCR beta chain was obtained from a study of cytomegalovirus exposure and HLA in healthy donors. The germline V gene encodes CDR1 SQVTM and CDR2 ANQGSEA. Deletions cut 7 bases from V and 5 bases from J, with 14 bases between. The CDR3 is 12 amino acids. Study-wide points: As a later analysis showed, a missense DCLRE1C variant was linked to trimming of TCR beta V- and J-genes.

PCR used 60 Vbeta primers and 13 Jbeta primers. Profiling relied on immunoSEQ multiplex PCR, and the TCRdb table lists in-frame clones only, not all of them. Here the sample spans some 150,000 clones, approximately 80% being singletons. Concerning this clone itself: The antigen remains undetermined.

The chain recombines TRBV29-1 with TRBJ2-5, with D maybe TRBD1 (6 bases). This sequence was found in a young man in good health and CMV-seropositive. The source material was PBMCs. The DNA for the CDR3 is TGCAGCGGAGGGCCAGGGGAGGAGACCCAGTACTTC. This encodes CSGGPGEETQYF.